Included here is one TCR beta chain sequence, with context. The germline V gene has CDR1 LGHDT and CDR2 YNNKEL (reference sequence). This CDR3 is built from 13 residues. Trimming pared 4 bases from V and 7 bases from J, leaving 14 bases between. These data belong to a study of blood T cell repertoires in COVID-19. Study context: The cDNA or gDNA used as material had been derived from T cells, B-cell-depleted T cells, or PBMCs.

Profiled with immunoSEQ multiplex PCR; TCRdb holds only in-frame clones, not every one. The sample consists of a few hundred thousand clones, 70% to 90% of them appearing once. V and J are TRBV3-1 (or the pseudogene TRBV3-2) and TRBJ2-7; no clear D gene. Sequencing used PBMCs or T cells enriched from blood (not recorded which). This sequence originates from a woman aged 45-60 years who had recovered from COVID-19. CDR3 in amino acids: CASSPTRLGEQYF. Here the CDR3 DNA reads TGTGCCAGCAGCCCGACACGCCTTGGGGAGCAGTACTTC.